The next 18 T cell receptor beta chains were all read from a single sample in a study of T cell repertoires in ileal Crohn's disease. Libraries were prepared by immunoSEQ multiplex PCR; TCRdb keeps only in-frame clonotypes and omits some of them. The repertoire holds a few thousand clones, with less than 85% as singletons. The source material was ileal tissue. The receptors stem from an adult with Crohn's disease.

The chain has TRBV5-1 and TRBJ2-1; TRBD1 matches at 9 bases. This CDR3 has 15 amino acids. In germline, CDR1 is SGHRS, CDR2 YFSETQ. J was trimmed by 2 bases and V by 4 bases; bases with no gene match: 4. CDR3 in amino acids: CASSATGGPYNEQFF. DNA for the CDR3: TGCGCCAGCAGCGCGACAGGGGGACCCTACAATGAGCAGTTCTTC.

This clone was detected a few times. The chain carries TRBV10-1 and TRBJ2-1; TRBD1 is a possible D gene (6 bases). V lost 0 bases to trimming and J lost 0 bases, with 12 bases between them. Germline assignment: CDR1 WNHNN and CDR2 SYGVQD (reference sequence). This CDR3 is built from 17 residues. The CDR3 loop is CASSESTGVYSYNEQFF. The CDR3 DNA reads TGCGCCAGCAGTGAGTCGACAGGAGTTTACTCCTACAATGAGCAGTTCTTC.

The rearrangement uses TRBV5-1 and TRBJ2-1, with 8 positions matching TRBD1. The CDR3 loop spans 13 amino acids. Germline-derived CDR1 and CDR2 are SGHRS and YFSETQ. Unmatched junction bases numbered 6, after V lost 5 bases and J lost 8 bases. CDR3 in DNA: TGCGCCAGCAGACAGGGGGTGATGGATGAGCAGTTCTTC. Its translation is CASRQGVMDEQFF.

This clone has just a few counts. The chain joins TRBV6-6 to TRBJ1-6; D is ambiguous. Germline V gives CDR1 MNHNY, CDR2 SVGAGI (reference sequence). The germline V and J ends were trimmed by 6 bases and 14 bases, with 17 bases remaining between them. CDR3 length: 13 amino acids. CDR3 amino acids: CASSFALTTTLHF. In DNA form, the CDR3 reads TGTGCCAGCAGCTTTGCCCTGACGACAACCCTCCACTTT.

The chain links TRBV25-1 to TRBJ1-4; TRBD1 might be the D (6 bases). This CDR3 contains 17 residues. The ends were cut back, 5 bases at V and 4 bases at J, with 20 bases in the middle. Germline CDR1 reads MGHDK; CDR2 reads SYGVNS. This CDR3 is CASSLSATGGLNEKLFF. The CDR3 DNA reads as TGTGCCAGCAGTCTAAGTGCGACGGGGGGCCTTAATGAAAAACTGTTTTTT.

The DNA for the CDR3 is TGTGCCAGCAGTTCAAACAGATATGGCTACACCTTC. It specifies CASSSNRYGYTF. The chain links TRBV2 to TRBJ1-2; D gene uncertain. The CDR3 runs 12 residues. Germline V gives CDR1 SNHLY, CDR2 FYNNEI. With 5 bases removed from V and 5 bases from J, the gap between germline ends came to 9 bases.

CDR3 region: CASSGTGGSTDTQYF. The CDR3 bases are TGTGCCAGCAGTGGTACGGGGGGGAGCACAGATACGCAGTATTTT. The V gene is TRBV6-4, the J gene TRBJ2-3, with 8 bases lining up with TRBD2. The CDR3 is made up of 15 amino acids. Unmatched junction bases numbered 3, after V lost 4 bases and J lost 0 bases. Looked up from germline, CDR1 is MRHNA and CDR2 is SNTAGT.

This chain links TRBV9 with TRBJ2-7; 7 bases map to TRBD1. In germline, CDR1 is SGDLS, CDR2 YYNGEE. The CDR3 covers 12 residues. V lost 3 bases and J lost 7; bases outside the gene matches: 4. CDR3 residues: CASSATGEEQYF. CDR3 nucleotides: TGTGCCAGCAGCGCCACAGGGGAGGAGCAGTACTTC.

The chain is built from TRBV11-2 and TRBJ2-7, with 8 nucleotides matching TRBD1. After removal of 3 bases from V and 4 bases from J, the junction contained 11 bases not matched to a gene. Germline values: CDR1 SGHAT, CDR2 FQNNGV. This CDR3 comprises 16 residues. CDR3 nucleotide sequence: TGTGCCAGCAGCTTCGTCGGGACAGGTTCCCCTTACGAGCAGTACTTC. Protein sequence: CASSFVGTGSPYEQYF.

This sequence joins TRBV11-2 and TRBJ2-1; 15 bases map to TRBD2. CDR3 length equals 16 residues. Germline V gene sequence: CDR1 SGHAT, CDR2 FQNNGV. Losses at the gene ends were 6 bases for V and 8 bases for J; bases not matched to a gene: 8. CDR3 sequence reads: CASSSGTSGRIDEQFF. The CDR3 DNA sequence: TGTGCCAGCAGTTCCGGGACTAGCGGGAGGATCGATGAGCAGTTCTTC.

The chain recombines TRBV6-6 with TRBJ2-2, with D possibly matching TRBD1 (6 bases). V lost 0 bases to trimming and J lost 6 bases, with 11 bases between them. Germline CDR1 and CDR2: MNHNY and SVGAGI (reference sequence). CDR3 length: 15 amino acids. In DNA form, the CDR3 reads TGTGCCAGCAGTTACTCTACAGGGCAACCCGGGGAGCTGTTTTTT. This translates into CASSYSTGQPGELFF.

The gene calls are TRBV30 and TRBJ1-1; a weak D match, TRBD1 (5 bases). Germline V gene data show CDR1 as GTSNPN and CDR2 as SVGIG (reference sequence). Trimming cost V 2 bases and J 4 bases, with 11 bases left between them. The CDR3 length is 13 residues. The CDR3 nucleotides are TGTGCCTGGAGTCTCGGAGGGGCCACTGAAGCTTTCTTT. Encoded protein: CAWSLGGATEAFF.

The chain couples TRBV2 to TRBJ2-7, with TRBD1 identical over 8 bases. This CDR3 is 16 amino acids long. The trim removed 5 bases at V and 3 bases at J, leaving 12 bases unmatched. Germline CDR1 SNHLY, CDR2 FYNNEI. The CDR3 is CASSKLRGPQIYEQYF. In DNA, the CDR3 is TGTGCCAGCAGTAAACTCAGGGGGCCTCAAATCTACGAGCAGTACTTC.

The chain joins TRBV19 to TRBJ1-5, with D possibly being TRBD1 (6 bases). V lost 3 bases, J lost 2 bases, and 17 bases lay in between. CDR3 length equals 17 residues. Germline V gene lookup returns CDR1 LNHDA and CDR2 SQIVND (reference sequence). CDR3 nucleotides: TGTGCCAGTAGTATTCGGGGGGGCCAGGTTGGCAATCAGCCCCAGCATTTT. Its protein product is CASSIRGGQVGNQPQHF. The entire variable domain, with the rest obtained from reference TRBV19 and TRBJ1-5, is as follows: DGGITQSPKYLFRKEGQNVTLSCEQNLNHDAMYWYRQDPGQGLRLIYYSQIVNDFQKGDIAEGYSVSREKKESFPLTVTSAQKNPTAFYLCASSIRGGQVGNQPQHFGDGTRLSIL.

The gene calls are TRBV7-2 and TRBJ1-2, with 10 bases that match TRBD1. CDR3 length equals 16 residues. Germline-derived CDR1 and CDR2 are SGHTA and FQGNSA. V lost 4 bases and J lost 7; bases outside the gene matches: 12. CDR3 coding DNA: TGTGCCAGCAGCTCCGCCGGGACAGGGGTTTCAAGTGGCTACACCTTC. It translates to CASSSAGTGVSSGYTF. The full variable domain, with the rest looked up from reference TRBV7-2 and TRBJ1-2, is GAGVSQSPSNKVTEKGKDVELRCDPISGHTALYWYRQSLGQGLEFLIYFQGNSAPDKSGLPSDRFSAERTGGSVSTLTIQRTQQEDSAVYLCASSSAGTGVSSGYTFGSGTRLTVV.

The gene calls are TRBV2 and TRBJ1-6; tentatively, D is TRBD1 (6 bases). The length of the CDR3 is 15 residues. Trimming cost V 4 bases and J 7 bases, with 14 bases left between them. Germline CDR1 is SNHLY and CDR2 is FYNNEI. CDR3 bases: TGTGCCAGCAGTGCAGGGGTGTGGCTCAATTCACCCCTCCACTTT. This encodes CASSAGVWLNSPLHF.

This clone was observed a handful of times. The J gene is TRBJ1-4, the V gene TRBV4-2; D ambiguous. Trimming took 6 bases from V and 2 from J, leaving 10 bases between them. Germline-derived CDR1 and CDR2 are LGHNA and YNFKEQ. The CDR3 length is 14 residues. DNA of the CDR3: TGTGCCAGCAGTTTGGTCGGGACTAATGAAAAACTGTTTTTT. Protein: CASSLVGTNEKLFF.

This clone occurred a few times. V is TRBV4-3 and J is TRBJ2-4; maybe TRBD2 (6 bases). Trimming took off 0 bases at V and 3 bases at J, with 18 bases between the two ends. CDR1 and CDR2 (germline): LGHNA, YSLEER. This CDR3 has 18 residues. CDR3 bases: TGCGCCAGCAGCCAAGATTGGAGGGGAACCACGCACAAAAACATTCAGTACTTC. This codes for CASSQDWRGTTHKNIQYF.